This T cell receptor (beta chain) was sequenced for a study of shared clonotypes between healthy human individuals. Across the whole study: Donors had three CD4 naive, three CD4 memory, two CD8 naive and one CD8 memory plate apiece.

The repertoire was sequenced with immunoSEQ multiplex PCR; TCRdb's copy has only in-frame clones and lacks some. The repertoire consists of 300,000 to 350,000 clones, with about 70% occurring once and the leading ten covering 8.5% to 12%. In its sample, this clone was seen once. What it binds is unknown. Study-level results: Sample collection involved blood only; tissue repertoires are likely different. At large depth, rarefaction still showed sorted-subset sequencing to be incomplete. Naive subsets usually exceeded memory subsets in estimated richness.

Germline CDR1 SGHAT, CDR2 FQNNGV. Deletions cut 3 bases from V and 6 bases from J, with 8 bases between. The CDR3 contains 12 residues. The clonotype was recovered from a man aged 30-40 years in good health. The chain recombines TRBV11-2 with TRBJ1-1, with D possibly matching TRBD1 (6 bases). Material: memory CD4+ T cells sorted from blood. Subset reported: CD45RA-negative fraction. CDR3 loop: CASSLDSAEAFF. CDR3 DNA: TGTGCCAGCAGCTTGGACAGTGCTGAAGCTTTCTTT.